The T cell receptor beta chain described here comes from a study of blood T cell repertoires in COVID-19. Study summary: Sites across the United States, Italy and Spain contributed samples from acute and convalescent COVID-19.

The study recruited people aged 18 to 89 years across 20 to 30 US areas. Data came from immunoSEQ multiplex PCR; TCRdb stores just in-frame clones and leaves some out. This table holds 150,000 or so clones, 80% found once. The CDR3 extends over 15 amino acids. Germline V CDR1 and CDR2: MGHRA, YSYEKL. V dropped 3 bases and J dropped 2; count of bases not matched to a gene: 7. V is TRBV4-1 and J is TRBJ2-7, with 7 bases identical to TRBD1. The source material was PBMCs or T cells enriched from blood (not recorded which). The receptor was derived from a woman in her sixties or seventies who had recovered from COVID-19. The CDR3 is CASSHDRDRPYEQYF. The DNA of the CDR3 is TGCGCCAGCAGCCATGACCGGGACAGACCCTACGAGCAGTACTTC.